This passage covers 26 T cell receptor beta chains from one sample sequenced in a study of T cells in Graves' hyperthyroidism and ophthalmopathy. The TCR beta CDR3 regions underwent amplification using RNA transcripts as the source. Using the HTBI primer set, a first-round RT-PCR was run on the TCR CDR3. TCRdb analysed the multiplex PCR reads with MiXCR anew, one entry per CDR3 protein. The sample yields 350,000 to 450,000 distinct CDR3 sequences, about 18% seen once. The sample was blood. These receptors all stem from a woman aged 25 to 39 with Graves' hyperthyroidism that later progressed to Graves' ophthalmopathy.

This chain links TRBV24-1 with TRBJ2-3, with D possibly being TRBD2 (7 bases). In germline, CDR1 is KGHDR, CDR2 SFDVKD. The CDR3 totals 17 residues. The V end lost 4 bases, the J end lost 0 bases, and 16 bases lay between the germline ends. CDR3 region: CATSDREGGTSTDTQYF. The CDR3 DNA follows: TGTGCCACCAGTGACCGCGAGGGGGGGACTAGCACAGATACGCAGTATTTT.

This clonotype was detected ten times or more. This rearrangement joins TRBV28 to TRBJ1-2; D uncertain. Germline V gives CDR1 MDHEN, CDR2 SYDVKM. CDR3 length: 17 amino acids. V was pared by 3 bases and J by 2 bases, with 19 bases between. This CDR3 reads CASSFRGPRATNYGYTF. As DNA, the CDR3 is TGTGCCAGCAGTTTTCGAGGACCTCGGGCTACCAACTATGGCTACACCTTC.

This clonotype was picked up many times. The chain employs TRBV2 and TRBJ1-2, with a tentative D call TRBD1 (5 bases). CDR3 length: 14 amino acids. Germline lookup yields CDR1 SNHLY and CDR2 FYNNEI. V lost 4 bases, J lost 0 bases, and 9 bases lay in between. The CDR3 spells CASSVQGANYGYTF. The CDR3 nucleotides read TGTGCCAGCAGTGTGCAGGGAGCTAACTATGGCTACACCTTC.

This clonotype was seen ten or more times. The J gene is TRBJ2-1, the V gene TRBV5-1, with 8 positions matching TRBD2. The germline V gene encodes CDR1 SGHRS and CDR2 YFSETQ. The junction had 9 bases not matched to a gene; V was cut back by 4 bases and J by 0 bases. This CDR3 comprises 17 residues. Here the CDR3 reads CASSPGGLSSSYNEQFF. DNA of the CDR3: TGCGCCAGCAGCCCGGGGGGGCTGTCCAGCTCCTACAATGAGCAGTTCTTC.

This clonotype showed up just a few times. CDR3 sequence: CASSPGLSNEQFF. The DNA for the CDR3 is TGTGCCAGCAGCCCGGGACTCTCGAATGAGCAGTTCTTC. J is TRBJ2-1 and V is TRBV11-2; maybe TRBD2 (6 bases). The CDR3 extends over 13 amino acids. V lost 5 bases and J 7 bases, leaving 12 bases between the germline ends. CDR1 is SGHAT, CDR2 FQNNGV, per germline.

This chain uses TRBV28 with TRBJ1-5; no firm D call. The CDR3 contains 12 residues. The V and J ends lost 7 bases and 8 bases respectively, with 12 bases between them. In germline, CDR1 is MDHEN, CDR2 SYDVKM. In DNA, the CDR3 is TGTGCCAGCACCTCGGTGGGTGAGCCCCAGCATTTT. This sequence encodes CASTSVGEPQHF.

Here the CDR3 DNA reads TGTGCCAGCAGCTTTGGCATTGAGCAGTTCTTC. Translating it yields CASSFGIEQFF. The chain is built from TRBV7-9 and TRBJ2-1; D gene unclear. Germline values: CDR1 SEHNR, CDR2 FQNEAQ (reference sequence). Trimming took 3 bases from V and 9 from J, leaving 6 bases between them. This CDR3 contains 11 residues.

The chain has TRBV12-3 or TRBV12-4 and TRBJ1-2, with D possibly matching TRBD1 (5 bases). V shed 8 bases and J shed 7 bases, with 11 bases lying between them. CDR3 length: 11 residues. This CDR3 is CASEWGSGYTF. In DNA, the CDR3 is TGTGCCAGCGAATGGGGGAGTGGCTACACCTTC.

This clonotype was seen ten or more times. One end of the junction is discordant with germline, which a read error may explain. The chain is built from TRBV5-1 and TRBJ2-7; D not certain. CDR3 size: 14 residues. From germline, CDR1 is SGHRS and CDR2 YFSETQ. The CDR3 DNA reads TGTGCCAGCAGCTTAGGCGTAGGATCCTACGAGCAGTACTTC. It encodes CASSLGVGSYEQYF.

The V and J genes are TRBV30 and TRBJ1-1, with D possibly TRBD1 on 6 matching bases. Between the trimmed V and J ends, which lost 3 bases and 3 bases, there was a span of 17 bases. In germline, CDR1 is GTSNPN, CDR2 SVGIG (reference sequence). The CDR3 consists of 15 residues. CDR3 nucleotides: TGTGCCTGGAGGGAACAGGGCCTGGGGGACACTGAAGCTTTCTTT. Protein sequence: CAWREQGLGDTEAFF.

This clonotype was seen more than once but under ten times. The chain employs TRBV4-1 and TRBJ1-2; D gene unclear. This CDR3 is built from 13 residues. With 0 bases removed from V and 3 bases from J, the gap between germline ends came to 5 bases. The germline V gene has CDR1 MGHRA and CDR2 YSYEKL. The chain's CDR3 is CASSQEPYYGYTF. CDR3 coding DNA: TGCGCCAGCAGCCAAGAACCTTACTATGGCTACACCTTC.

This chain joins TRBV5-1 and TRBJ2-7; 11 nucleotides agree with TRBD1. This CDR3 is built from 15 residues. With 4 bases clipped from V and 7 bases from J, the junction kept 10 bases outside the gene matches. CDR1 is SGHRS, CDR2 YFSETQ, per germline. CDR3 loop: CASSAWTGGRGEQYF. In DNA, the CDR3 is TGCGCCAGCAGCGCCTGGACAGGGGGCCGGGGTGAGCAGTACTTC.

This clonotype was observed at least ten times. The chain has TRBV18 and TRBJ1-1, with D possibly TRBD1 on 6 matching bases. There are 15 residues in the CDR3. The V end was cut by 6 bases, the J end by 0 bases, with 14 bases between. The V gene's germline CDR1 is KGHSH and CDR2 LQKENI. The CDR3 protein is CASSQGTLLNTEAFF. Written as DNA, the CDR3 is TGTGCCAGCTCTCAAGGGACACTCTTGAACACTGAAGCTTTCTTT.

This clonotype occurred many times. The rearrangement joins TRBV11-1 to TRBJ2-1; weak D call: TRBD2 (5 bases). In germline, CDR1 is SGHAT, CDR2 FQDESV (reference sequence). This CDR3 is 16 amino acids long. V shed 5 bases and J shed 1 base, with 15 bases lying between them. CDR3 sequence: CASSRSMGSSYNEQFF. CDR3 nucleotides: TGTGCCAGCAGCCGTAGTATGGGGAGTTCCTACAATGAGCAGTTCTTC.

Many counts were recorded for this clonotype. This chain connects TRBV27 to TRBJ2-2; TRBD2 aligns across 7 bases. The ends lost 5 bases at V and 7 bases at J; junction bases unmatched: 7. The CDR3 spans 14 residues. The germline V gene encodes CDR1 MNHEY and CDR2 SMNVEV (reference sequence). CDR3 protein: CASSPDPGGGELFF. The CDR3 nucleotides read TGTGCCAGCAGTCCCGACCCGGGGGGCGGGGAGCTGTTTTTT.

This clonotype was seen many times. The chain carries TRBV7-8 and TRBJ1-2, with unresolved D. The V end lost 3 bases, the J end lost 7 bases, and 12 bases lay between the germline ends. Germline CDR1 SGHVS, CDR2 FQNEAQ. The CDR3 is made up of 13 amino acids. CDR3 sequence: CASSLSRESGYTF. CDR3 DNA: TGTGCCAGCAGCTTGTCCCGTGAGAGTGGCTACACCTTC.

This clonotype was counted at least ten times. This rearrangement joins TRBV13 to TRBJ2-1; D unresolved. Germline assignment: CDR1 PRHDT and CDR2 FYEKMQ (reference sequence). The CDR3 contains 14 residues. With 5 bases removed from V and 0 bases from J, the gap between germline ends came to 8 bases. The chain's CDR3 is CASSIFSSYNEQFF. In DNA form, the CDR3 reads TGTGCCAGCAGCATATTCAGCTCCTACAATGAGCAGTTCTTC. Looking up the rest from reference TRBV13 and TRBJ2-1 gives the full variable domain: AAGVIQSPRHLIKEKRETATLKCYPIPRHDTVYWYQQGPGQDPQFLISFYEKMQSDKGSIPDRFSAQQFSDYHSELNMSSLELGDSALYFCASSIFSSYNEQFFGPGTRLTVL.

There are a few counts of this clonotype. The chain joins TRBV5-1 to TRBJ2-3, with D maybe TRBD2 (7 bases). V was pared by 4 bases and J by 9 bases, with 18 bases between. The germline gives CDR1 SGHRS, CDR2 YFSETQ. The length of the CDR3 is 14 residues. CDR3 sequence: CASSDNPGGPTQYF. DNA of the CDR3: TGCGCCAGCAGCGATAACCCGGGGGGCCCGACGCAGTATTTT.

This clonotype was detected a few times. The CDR3 nucleotides read TGCGCCAGCCACTTTAGCGGTTCCACTACGGACCACGAGCAGTACTTC. This gives the protein CASHFSGSTTDHEQYF. This chain links TRBV10-2 with TRBJ2-7, with D possibly TRBD2 on 6 matching bases. Deletions cut 8 bases from V and 5 bases from J, with 25 bases between. In germline, CDR1 is WSHSY, CDR2 SAAADI. The CDR3 spans 16 residues.

A few counts support this clonotype. The genes are TRBV3-1 and TRBJ2-1, with 9 bases identical to TRBD1. Germline values: CDR1 LGHDT, CDR2 YNNKEL (reference sequence). The CDR3 totals 15 residues. V lost 2 bases and J lost 8; bases outside the gene matches: 7. In DNA form, the CDR3 reads TGTGCCAGCAGCCAACCTGGACAGGGGAAGGATGAGCAGTTCTTC. Protein product: CASSQPGQGKDEQFF.

This clonotype has at least ten counts. V and J are TRBV20-1 and TRBJ1-2; D is possibly TRBD1 (5 bases). Germline loops: CDR1 DFQATT, CDR2 SNEGSKA (reference sequence). V lost 4 bases, J lost 2 bases, and 17 bases lay in between. This CDR3 contains 15 residues. The CDR3, as DNA: TGCAGTGCTAATATAAAGGAGACAGTGAACTATGGCTACACCTTC. This translates into CSANIKETVNYGYTF.

This clonotype has a count of ten or more. The chain combines TRBV7-9 with TRBJ2-1; D is ambiguous. Trimming pared 4 bases from V and 8 bases from J, leaving 12 bases between. Germline V gene lookup returns CDR1 SEHNR and CDR2 FQNEAQ (reference sequence). The CDR3 length is 13 residues. In DNA, the CDR3 is TGTGCCAGCAGCTCCCCCCAGGACGATGAGCAGTTCTTC. It is translated as CASSSPQDDEQFF. Using reference TRBV7-9 and TRBJ2-1 for the parts outside the CDR3, the full variable domain is DTGVSQNPRHKITKRGQNVTFRCDPISEHNRLYWYRQTLGQGPEFLTYFQNEAQLEKSRLLSDRFSAERPKGSFSTLEIQRTEQGDSAMYLCASSSPQDDEQFFGPGTRLTVL.

This clonotype was counted many times. The chain's CDR3 is CASSQGTGIAGNTIYF. CDR3 coding DNA: TGTGCCAGCAGCCAAGGGACAGGGATCGCTGGAAACACCATATATTTT. The genes are TRBV11-2 and TRBJ1-3; 9 bases align to TRBD1. The CDR3 covers 16 residues. V lost 5 bases, J lost 2 bases, and 7 bases stayed unmatched. Germline V gene data show CDR1 as SGHAT and CDR2 as FQNNGV.

Regarding this clonotype: One junction end disagrees with the germline gene, perhaps due to a read error. The chain employs TRBV2 and TRBJ1-1, with a tentative D call TRBD1 (5 bases). The CDR3 is 14 amino acids. CDR1 SNHLY and CDR2 FYNNEI come from the germline V gene. The CDR3 loop is CASSEWGVNTEASF. CDR3 nucleotide sequence: TGTGCCAGCAGTGAATGGGGGGTGAACACTGAAGCTTCCTTT. The full variable domain, completed using reference TRBV2 and TRBJ1-1, is EPEVTQTPSHQVTQMGQEVILRCVPISNHLYFYWYRQILGQKVEFLVSFYNNEISEKSEIFDDQFSVERPDGSNFTLKIRSTKLEDSAMYFCASSEWGVNTEASFGQGTRLTVV.

The genes are TRBV6-1 and TRBJ2-1; 8 nucleotides agree with TRBD2. CDR1 is MNHNS and CDR2 is SASEGT in the germline V gene. The ends lost 4 bases at V and 8 bases at J; junction bases unmatched: 10. CDR3 length: 15 amino acids. CDR3 DNA: TGTGCCAGCAGTGTAGGACTAGCCTCCTGGCATGAGCAGTTCTTC. Protein: CASSVGLASWHEQFF.

This clonotype showed up many times. The chain recombines TRBV2 with TRBJ1-5; TRBD1 is a possible D gene (5 bases). The ends were cut back, 3 bases at V and 7 bases at J, with 16 bases in the middle. Germline V lookup: CDR1 SNHLY, CDR2 FYNNEI. The CDR3 has 15 amino acids. The DNA of the CDR3 is TGTGCCAGCAGTGAGCAAGGGGAGGGTGAACAGCCCCAGCATTTT. Translated, it gives CASSEQGEGEQPQHF.